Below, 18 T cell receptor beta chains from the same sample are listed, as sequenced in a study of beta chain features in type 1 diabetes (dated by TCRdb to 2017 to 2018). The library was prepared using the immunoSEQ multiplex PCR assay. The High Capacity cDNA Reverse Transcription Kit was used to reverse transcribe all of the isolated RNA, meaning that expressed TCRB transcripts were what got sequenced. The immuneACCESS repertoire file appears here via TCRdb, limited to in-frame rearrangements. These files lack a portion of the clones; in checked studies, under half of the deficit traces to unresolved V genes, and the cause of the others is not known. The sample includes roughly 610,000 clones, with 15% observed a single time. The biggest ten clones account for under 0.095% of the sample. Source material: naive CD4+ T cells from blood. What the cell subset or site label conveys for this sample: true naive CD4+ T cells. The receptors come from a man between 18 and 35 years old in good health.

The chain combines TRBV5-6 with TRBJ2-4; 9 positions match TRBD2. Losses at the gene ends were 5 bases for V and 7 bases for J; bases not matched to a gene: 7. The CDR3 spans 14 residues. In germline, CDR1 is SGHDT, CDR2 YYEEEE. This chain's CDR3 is CASSLAGTSNIQYF. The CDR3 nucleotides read TGTGCCAGCAGTCTTGCCGGGACTAGCAACATTCAGTACTTC.

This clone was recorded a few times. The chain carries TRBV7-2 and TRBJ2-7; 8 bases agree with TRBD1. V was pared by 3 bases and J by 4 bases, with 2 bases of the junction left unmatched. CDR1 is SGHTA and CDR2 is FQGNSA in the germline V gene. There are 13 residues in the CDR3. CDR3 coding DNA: TGTGCCAGCAGCTTTGACAGGGGATACGAGCAGTACTTC. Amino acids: CASSFDRGYEQYF.

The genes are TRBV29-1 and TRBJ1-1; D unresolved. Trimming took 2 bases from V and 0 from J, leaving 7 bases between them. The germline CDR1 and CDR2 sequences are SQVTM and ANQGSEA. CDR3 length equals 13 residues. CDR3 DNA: TGCAGCGTTGAAAAGAAGATGAACACTGAAGCTTTCTTT. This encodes CSVEKKMNTEAFF.

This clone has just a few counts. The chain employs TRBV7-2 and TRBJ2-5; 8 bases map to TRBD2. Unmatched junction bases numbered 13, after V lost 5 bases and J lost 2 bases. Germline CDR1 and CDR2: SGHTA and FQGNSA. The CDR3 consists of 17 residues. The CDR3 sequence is CASSPRVWGLGQETQYF. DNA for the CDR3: TGTGCCAGCAGCCCAAGAGTTTGGGGACTAGGACAAGAGACCCAGTACTTC.

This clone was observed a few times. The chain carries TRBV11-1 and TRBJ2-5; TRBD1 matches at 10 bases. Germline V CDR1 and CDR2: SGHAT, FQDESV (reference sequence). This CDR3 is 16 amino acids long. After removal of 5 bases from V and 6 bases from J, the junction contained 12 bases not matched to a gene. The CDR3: CASSPRDRGTLQTQYF. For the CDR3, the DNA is TGTGCCAGCAGCCCCCGGGACAGGGGTACTTTACAGACCCAGTACTTC.

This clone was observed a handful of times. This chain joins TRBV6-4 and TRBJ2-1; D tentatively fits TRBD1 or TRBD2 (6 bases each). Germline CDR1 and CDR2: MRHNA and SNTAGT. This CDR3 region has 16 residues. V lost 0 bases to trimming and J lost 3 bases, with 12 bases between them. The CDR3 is CASSDSRGALYNEQFF. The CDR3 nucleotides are TGTGCCAGCAGTGACTCGAGGGGGGCCCTCTACAATGAGCAGTTCTTC.

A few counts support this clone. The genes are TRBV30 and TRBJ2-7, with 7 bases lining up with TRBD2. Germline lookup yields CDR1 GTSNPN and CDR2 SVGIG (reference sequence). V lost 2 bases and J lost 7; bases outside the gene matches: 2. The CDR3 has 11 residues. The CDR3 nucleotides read TGTGCCTGGAGTTTGGGGGGGGAGCAGTACTTC. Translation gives CAWSLGGEQYF. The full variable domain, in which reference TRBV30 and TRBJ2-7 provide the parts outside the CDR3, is SQTIHQWPATLVQPVGSPLSLECTVEGTSNPNLYWYRQAAGRGLQLLFYSVGIGQISSEVPQNLSASRPQDRQFILSSKKLLLSDSGFYLCAWSLGGEQYFGPGTRLTVT.

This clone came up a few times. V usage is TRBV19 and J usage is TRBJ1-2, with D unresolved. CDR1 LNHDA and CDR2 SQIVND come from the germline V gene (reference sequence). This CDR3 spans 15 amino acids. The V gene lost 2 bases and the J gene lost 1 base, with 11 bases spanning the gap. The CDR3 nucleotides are TGTGCCAGTAGTATACTCCTTGGACGTAACTATGGCTACACCTTC. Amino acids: CASSILLGRNYGYTF.

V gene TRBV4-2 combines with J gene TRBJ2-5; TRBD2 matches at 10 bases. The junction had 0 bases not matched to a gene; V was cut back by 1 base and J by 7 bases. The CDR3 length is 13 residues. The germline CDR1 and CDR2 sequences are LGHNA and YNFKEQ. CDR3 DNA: TGTGCCAGCAGCCAAGCTAGCGGGGGGACCCAGTACTTC. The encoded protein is CASSQASGGTQYF.

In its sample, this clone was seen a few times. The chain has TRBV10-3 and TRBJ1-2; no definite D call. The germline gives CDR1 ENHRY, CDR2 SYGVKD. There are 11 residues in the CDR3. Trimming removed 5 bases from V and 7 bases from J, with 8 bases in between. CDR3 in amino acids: CAISSPLGYTF. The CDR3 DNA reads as TGTGCCATCAGTTCCCCTCTTGGCTACACCTTC.

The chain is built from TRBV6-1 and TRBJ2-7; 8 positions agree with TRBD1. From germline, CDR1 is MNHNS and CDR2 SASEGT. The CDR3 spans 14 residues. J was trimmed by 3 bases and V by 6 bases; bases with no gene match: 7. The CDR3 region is CASSFNRGNYEQYF. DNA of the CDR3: TGTGCCAGCAGCTTTAACAGGGGGAACTACGAGCAGTACTTC.

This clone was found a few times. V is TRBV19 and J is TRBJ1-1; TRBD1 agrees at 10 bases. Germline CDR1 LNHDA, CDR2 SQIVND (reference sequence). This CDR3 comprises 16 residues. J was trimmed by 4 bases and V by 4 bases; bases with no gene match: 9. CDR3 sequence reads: CASSTQTGGGGTEAFF. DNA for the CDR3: TGTGCCAGTAGTACACAGACAGGGGGCGGTGGCACTGAAGCTTTCTTT. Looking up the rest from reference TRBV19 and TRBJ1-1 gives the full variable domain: DGGITQSPKYLFRKEGQNVTLSCEQNLNHDAMYWYRQDPGQGLRLIYYSQIVNDFQKGDIAEGYSVSREKKESFPLTVTSAQKNPTAFYLCASSTQTGGGGTEAFFGQGTRLTVV.

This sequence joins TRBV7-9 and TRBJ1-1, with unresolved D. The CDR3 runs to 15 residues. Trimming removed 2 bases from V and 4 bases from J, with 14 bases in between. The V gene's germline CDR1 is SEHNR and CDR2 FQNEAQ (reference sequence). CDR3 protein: CASSLPLRRVTEAFF. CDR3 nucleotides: TGTGCCAGCAGCTTACCCCTCAGGCGGGTCACTGAAGCTTTCTTT.

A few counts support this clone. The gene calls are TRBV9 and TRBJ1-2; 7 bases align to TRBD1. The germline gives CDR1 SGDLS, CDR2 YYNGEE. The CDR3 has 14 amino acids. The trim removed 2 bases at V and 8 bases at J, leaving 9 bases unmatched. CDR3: CASSVQDRVSGYTF. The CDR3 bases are TGTGCCAGCAGCGTTCAAGACAGGGTGTCGGGCTACACCTTC.

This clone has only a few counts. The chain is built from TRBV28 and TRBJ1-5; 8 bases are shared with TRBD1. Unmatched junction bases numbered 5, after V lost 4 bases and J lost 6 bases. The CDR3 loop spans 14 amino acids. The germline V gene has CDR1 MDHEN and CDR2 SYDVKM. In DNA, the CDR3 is TGTGCCAGCAGTTCCCGGACAGGGAGTCAGCCCCAGCATTTT. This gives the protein CASSSRTGSQPQHF.

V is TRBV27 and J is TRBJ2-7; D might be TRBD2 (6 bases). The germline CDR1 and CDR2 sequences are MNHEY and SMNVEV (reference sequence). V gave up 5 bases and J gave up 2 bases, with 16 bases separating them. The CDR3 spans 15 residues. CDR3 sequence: CASSPIGTPAYEQYF. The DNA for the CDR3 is TGTGCCAGCAGTCCTATCGGGACTCCTGCCTACGAGCAGTACTTC.

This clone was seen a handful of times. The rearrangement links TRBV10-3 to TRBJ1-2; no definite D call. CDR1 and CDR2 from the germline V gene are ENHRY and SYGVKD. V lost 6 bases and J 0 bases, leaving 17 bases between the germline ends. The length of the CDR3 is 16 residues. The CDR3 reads CAISTRDGRTNYGYTF. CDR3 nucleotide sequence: TGTGCCATCAGCACCCGGGATGGGAGGACTAACTATGGCTACACCTTC.

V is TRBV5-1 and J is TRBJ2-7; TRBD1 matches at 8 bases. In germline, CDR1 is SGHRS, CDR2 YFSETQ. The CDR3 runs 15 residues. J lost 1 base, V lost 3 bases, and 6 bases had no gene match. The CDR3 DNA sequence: TGCGCCAGCAGCTCCCGACAGGGGAGGTCCTACGAGCAGTACTTC. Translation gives CASSSRQGRSYEQYF. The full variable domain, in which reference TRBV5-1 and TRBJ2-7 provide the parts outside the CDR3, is KAGVTQTPRYLIKTRGQQVTLSCSPISGHRSVSWYQQTPGQGLQFLFEYFSETQRNKGNFPGRFSGRQFSNSRSEMNVSTLELGDSALYLCASSSRQGRSYEQYFGPGTRLTVT.